A single TCR beta chain is shown here with its context. Antigen unknown. The entry originates in a study of T-cell memory formation after mild COVID-19. Turning to the study itself: The study found TCR clusters largely donor specific.

Whole-study findings and limits: Memory cells collected pre-infection included some clones that later responded, suggesting cross-reactive memory joined. Clones that got smaller from day 15 to 85 had even CD4/CD8, while clones growing later tipped toward CD4+.

The trim removed 3 bases at V and 1 base at J, leaving 6 bases unmatched. Germline assignment: CDR1 DFQATT and CDR2 SNEGSKA (reference sequence). CDR3 length: 15 amino acids. Using constant-segment primers, 5'RACE produced TCR alpha and TCR beta cDNA libraries carrying sample barcodes and UMIs. TCRdb used MiXCR to reprocess the 5' RACE reads, holding one entry per CDR3 protein. The table lists 280,000 or so distinct CDR3 sequences, more than 15% of them singletons. The source of this sequence is a man younger than 35 who had mild COVID-19 (a few samples of this study predate the infection). Cell type and time point are not known. The sample taken for sequencing was PBMCs or a T cell subset sorted from them (not recorded which). V usage is TRBV20-1 and J usage is TRBJ1-5; 7 nucleotides agree with TRBD1. CDR3 sequence reads: CSASGQVGSNQPQHF. The CDR3 nucleotides are TGCAGTGCTAGTGGACAGGTAGGGAGCAATCAGCCCCAGCATTTT.